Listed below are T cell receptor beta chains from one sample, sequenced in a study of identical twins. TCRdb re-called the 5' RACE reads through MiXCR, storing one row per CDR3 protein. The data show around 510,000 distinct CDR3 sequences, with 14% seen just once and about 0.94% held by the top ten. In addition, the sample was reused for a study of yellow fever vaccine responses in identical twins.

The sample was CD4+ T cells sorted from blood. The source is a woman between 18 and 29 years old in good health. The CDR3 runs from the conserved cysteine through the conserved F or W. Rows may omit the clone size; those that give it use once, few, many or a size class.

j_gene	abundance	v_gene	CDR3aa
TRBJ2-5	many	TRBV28	CASSSPPPAEETQYF
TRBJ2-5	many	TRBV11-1	CASSLRRGETQYF
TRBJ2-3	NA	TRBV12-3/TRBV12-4	CASSTPREGAKLNTQYF
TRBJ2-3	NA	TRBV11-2	CASSLGKPLHETDTQYF
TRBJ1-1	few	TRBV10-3	CASKGNLNTEAFF
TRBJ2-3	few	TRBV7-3	CASSLTKTSTDTQYF
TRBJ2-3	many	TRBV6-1	CASSRLAGGRSDTQYF
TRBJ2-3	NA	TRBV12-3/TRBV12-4	CACSPARGSGGYIGTQYF
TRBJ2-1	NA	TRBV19	CASRGLAPNNEQFF
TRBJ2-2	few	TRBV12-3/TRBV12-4	CASSLVQGGTGELFF
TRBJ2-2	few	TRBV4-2	CASSQEARNWGELFF
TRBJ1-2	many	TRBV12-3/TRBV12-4	CASSRGQGAFGYTF
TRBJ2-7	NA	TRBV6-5	CASSYLGLARSSYEQYF
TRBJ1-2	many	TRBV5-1	CASSLASQGYTF
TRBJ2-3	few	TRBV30	CAWSVVRGTDTQYF
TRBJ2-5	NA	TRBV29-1	CSVDQYEETQYF
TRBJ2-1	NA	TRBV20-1	CSARAGGLYNEQFF
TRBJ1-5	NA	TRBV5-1	CASRSGTGDSNQPQHF
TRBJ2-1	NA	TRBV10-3	CAIQAYNEQFF
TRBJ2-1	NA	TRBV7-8	CASSLIDRFEQFF
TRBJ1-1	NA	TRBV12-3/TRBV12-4	CATAQDREAFF
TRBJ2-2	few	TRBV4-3	CASSQDTSGTGELFF
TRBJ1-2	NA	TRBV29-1	CSVLDRSFYGYTF
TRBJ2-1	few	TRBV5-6	CASSPDRRPHNEQFF
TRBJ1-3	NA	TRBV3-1	CASSQTSSGF
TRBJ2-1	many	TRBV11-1	CASSLELADYNEQFF
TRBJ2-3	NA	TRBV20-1	CSASRAPSLDTQYF
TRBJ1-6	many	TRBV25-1	CATNRDPPLHF